The 13 T cell receptor beta chains below come from one sample, sequenced in a study of blood T cell repertoires in COVID-19. Libraries were prepared by immunoSEQ multiplex PCR; TCRdb keeps only in-frame clonotypes and omits some of them. The sample has around 450,000 clones, roughly 91% seen once; the top ten hold about 4.5%. Sequenced sample: peripheral blood. Source of these receptors: a woman in her 30s with acute or convalescent COVID-19.

This clone was counted once. The chain has TRBV19 and TRBJ1-1; the D gene is possibly TRBD1 (6 bases). Trimming took 8 bases from V and 1 from J, leaving 14 bases between them. Germline V gene data show CDR1 as LNHDA and CDR2 as SQIVND (reference sequence). The CDR3 length is 14 residues. CDR3 amino acids: CASRLQGSNTEAFF. The CDR3 DNA reads TGTGCCAGTCGCTTACAGGGTTCGAACACTGAAGCTTTCTTT.

The J gene is TRBJ2-1, the V gene TRBV11-2, with a weak D call TRBD2 (5 bases). This CDR3 has 15 residues. CDR1 is SGHAT, CDR2 FQNNGV, per germline. The V end lost 2 bases, the J end lost 3 bases, and 11 bases lay between the germline ends. The CDR3 DNA is TGTGCCAGCAGCTTATCCGAGGGTGACTACAATGAGCAGTTCTTC. The encoded protein is CASSLSEGDYNEQFF.

The chain couples TRBV4-1 to TRBJ2-7; a possible D gene is TRBD1 (5 bases). The CDR3 loop spans 15 amino acids. Germline CDR1 and CDR2: MGHRA and YSYEKL. Deletions cut 0 bases from V and 6 bases from J, with 15 bases between. The CDR3 spells CASSQDPGRAVEQYF. The CDR3, as DNA: TGCGCCAGCAGCCAAGATCCAGGCAGGGCAGTCGAGCAGTACTTC.

V is TRBV19 and J is TRBJ1-2; 10 bases are shared with TRBD1. CDR3 length equals 14 residues. The germline CDR1 and CDR2 sequences are LNHDA and SQIVND (reference sequence). The ends lost 5 bases at V and 3 bases at J; junction bases unmatched: 3. The CDR3 DNA reads as TGTGCCAGTAGTTTGGGGACAGGGGACTATGGCTACACCTTC. It codes for CASSLGTGDYGYTF.

V is TRBV7-3 and J is TRBJ2-5, with 9 bases lining up with TRBD2. This CDR3 region has 15 residues. Per germline, CDR1 SGHTA and CDR2 FQGTGA. The J segment lost 2 bases and the V segment lost 5 bases, leaving 6 bases of the junction unmatched. Written as DNA, the CDR3 is TGTGCCAGCAGCCCCCTAAGCGGGGGGCAAGAGACCCAGTACTTC. It encodes CASSPLSGGQETQYF. The full variable domain, its missing parts supplied by reference TRBV7-3 and TRBJ2-5, is GAGVSQTPSNKVTEKGKYVELRCDPISGHTALYWYRQSLGQGPEFLIYFQGTGAADDSGLPNDRFFAVRPEGSVSTLKIQRTERGDSAVYLCASSPLSGGQETQYFGPGTRLLVL.

V and J are TRBV30 and TRBJ2-3; no clear D. Per germline, CDR1 GTSNPN and CDR2 SVGIG (reference sequence). Trimming removed 7 bases at V and 2 bases at J, with 4 bases between. The CDR3 contains 10 residues. In nucleotides, the CDR3 is TGTGCCTACTACACAGATACGCAGTATTTT. Residues: CAYYTDTQYF. Based on the CDR3 plus reference TRBV30 and TRBJ2-3, the full variable domain is SQTIHQWPATLVQPVGSPLSLECTVEGTSNPNLYWYRQAAGRGLQLLFYSVGIGQISSEVPQNLSASRPQDRQFILSSKKLLLSDSGFYLCAYYTDTQYFGPGTRLTVL.

For the CDR3, the DNA is TGTGCCAGCAGCCCAGCGGTAGTTCTAACCTACGAGCAGTACTTC. Translated: CASSPAVVLTYEQYF. The genes are TRBV11-2 and TRBJ2-7; the D gene is possibly TRBD2 (5 bases). This CDR3 comprises 15 residues. The V gene lost 5 bases and the J gene lost 2 bases, with 16 bases spanning the gap. Germline lookup yields CDR1 SGHAT and CDR2 FQNNGV. Filled out from reference TRBV11-2 and TRBJ2-7, the complete variable domain reads EAGVAQSPRYKIIEKRQSVAFWCNPISGHATLYWYQQILGQGPKLLIQFQNNGVVDDSQLPKDRFSAERLKGVDSTLKIQPAKLEDSAVYLCASSPAVVLTYEQYFGPGTRLTVT.

This chain connects TRBV19 to TRBJ1-5; D is unclear. The CDR3 contains 15 residues. Germline CDR1 reads LNHDA; CDR2 reads SQIVND (reference sequence). V gave up 3 bases and J gave up 1 base, with 10 bases separating them. The CDR3: CASSIGSGSNQPQHF. The CDR3 DNA is TGTGCCAGTAGTATTGGGTCGGGGAGCAATCAGCCCCAGCATTTT.

V is TRBV28 and J is TRBJ2-5; no firm D call. Germline CDR1 reads MDHEN; CDR2 reads SYDVKM. The CDR3 sequence is 14 residues long. The V end lost 7 bases, the J end lost 5 bases, and 17 bases lay between the germline ends. DNA for the CDR3: TGTGCCAGCACCACGCGACTGAGAAGCGAGACCCAGTACTTC. Protein product: CASTTRLRSETQYF.

This rearrangement joins TRBV19 to TRBJ2-5; TRBD1 matches at 8 bases. The junction had 7 bases not matched to a gene; V was cut back by 6 bases and J by 4 bases. The length of the CDR3 is 14 residues. Germline loops: CDR1 LNHDA, CDR2 SQIVND (reference sequence). The DNA for the CDR3 is TGTGCCAGTAGCCGACAGGGGAAGGCAGAGACCCAGTACTTC. Translated: CASSRQGKAETQYF.

A note on this clone: Other DNA sequences from this sample encode an identical CDR3 as well. This rearrangement joins TRBV9 to TRBJ2-5; TRBD2 agrees at 10 bases. Germline loops: CDR1 SGDLS, CDR2 YYNGEE. V trimming: 2 bases; J trimming: 0 bases; junction bases outside the gene matches: 4. The CDR3 spans 16 residues. This CDR3 is CASSVSSGGNQETQYF. In nucleotides, the CDR3 is TGTGCCAGCAGCGTCTCTAGCGGGGGAAACCAAGAGACCCAGTACTTC.

This chain connects TRBV11-2 to TRBJ1-1; 7 nucleotides agree with TRBD1. CDR3 size: 14 residues. Germline assignment: CDR1 SGHAT and CDR2 FQNNGV. With 5 bases clipped from V and 10 bases from J, the junction kept 13 bases outside the gene matches. The CDR3 bases are TGTGCCAGCAGCCCCCGGACAGCCCCAGGGGGAGCTTTCTTT. Residues: CASSPRTAPGGAFF.

The J gene is TRBJ1-1, the V gene TRBV30, with TRBD1 as a possible D gene (5 bases). The V gene lost 4 bases and the J gene lost 0 bases, with 12 bases spanning the gap. There are 14 residues in the CDR3. Germline loops: CDR1 GTSNPN, CDR2 SVGIG (reference sequence). The CDR3 loop is CAWKVGGMNTEAFF. The CDR3 DNA reads TGTGCCTGGAAAGTCGGGGGAATGAACACTGAAGCTTTCTTT.